A selection of T cell receptor beta chains follows, all from one sample in a study of blood T cell repertoires in COVID-19. Clones were sequenced by immunoSEQ multiplex PCR, and TCRdb holds only the in-frame ones, with some missing. The repertoire holds about 190,000 clones, with 79% as singletons. The sample was peripheral blood. These receptors all come from a man in his sixties with active or convalescent COVID-19. Each CDR3 is given without its conserved first and last residue. Only part of the rows carry a size: once, few, many, or a class if the clone is expanded.

v_call: TRBV5-1; j_call: TRBJ1-2; clone_size: -; cdr3_aa: ASGNRDRGSGYT
v_call: TRBV19; j_call: TRBJ1-5; clone_size: -; cdr3_aa: ASSGQGGQPQH
v_call: TRBV6-6; j_call: TRBJ2-3; clone_size: once; cdr3_aa: ASSTSGQGTTDTQY
v_call: TRBV28; j_call: TRBJ2-6; clone_size: -; cdr3_aa: ASSYAGHSGANVLT
v_call: TRBV25-1; j_call: TRBJ2-7; clone_size: -; cdr3_aa: ASTLIGQFSYEQY
v_call: TRBV19; j_call: TRBJ2-1; clone_size: -; cdr3_aa: ASTMGGSGILWDNEQF
v_call: TRBV7-6; j_call: TRBJ2-2; clone_size: many; cdr3_aa: ASSAGQGVTGELF
v_call: TRBV18; j_call: TRBJ2-3; clone_size: -; cdr3_aa: ASSPTLAVGEGY
v_call: TRBV19; j_call: TRBJ1-5; clone_size: -; cdr3_aa: ASSIPGGAWWPQH
v_call: TRBV19; j_call: TRBJ2-7; clone_size: -; cdr3_aa: ASSKGVRDEQY
v_call: TRBV27; j_call: TRBJ2-7; clone_size: -; cdr3_aa: ASSRAAGGTAFEQY
v_call: TRBV6-5; j_call: TRBJ1-2; clone_size: -; cdr3_aa: ASSYAGGGDGYT
v_call: TRBV7-9; j_call: TRBJ1-1; clone_size: few; cdr3_aa: ASSRKGGVEAF
v_call: TRBV5-6; j_call: TRBJ1-2; clone_size: -; cdr3_aa: ASSLEEGVMRGYT
v_call: TRBV2; j_call: TRBJ1-1; clone_size: few; cdr3_aa: ASSTDRNTEAF
v_call: TRBV4-1; j_call: TRBJ2-3; clone_size: few; cdr3_aa: ASSQAGRERDTQY
v_call: TRBV25-1; j_call: TRBJ2-7; clone_size: -; cdr3_aa: ASSRTGVSYEQY
v_call: TRBV28; j_call: TRBJ2-4; clone_size: -; cdr3_aa: ASTPGWGGANIQY
v_call: TRBV30; j_call: TRBJ1-5; clone_size: -; cdr3_aa: AWSVRQPYSNQPQH
v_call: TRBV9; j_call: TRBJ2-1; clone_size: few; cdr3_aa: ASSPSGRASYNEQF
v_call: TRBV6-6; j_call: TRBJ2-5; clone_size: -; cdr3_aa: ASSFTSGGETQY
v_call: TRBV5-1; j_call: TRBJ2-7; clone_size: -; cdr3_aa: ASSLAGLENLYEQY
v_call: TRBV7-3; j_call: TRBJ2-7; clone_size: -; cdr3_aa: ASSLFGGNSYEQY
v_call: TRBV18; j_call: TRBJ2-3; clone_size: -; cdr3_aa: ASSIQGTDTQY
v_call: TRBV28; j_call: TRBJ1-1; clone_size: -; cdr3_aa: ASSLGGPSTEAF
v_call: TRBV11-2; j_call: TRBJ1-4; clone_size: -; cdr3_aa: ASSPRRGNEKLF
v_call: TRBV19; j_call: TRBJ2-7; clone_size: -; cdr3_aa: ASSMEGGAYEQY
v_call: TRBV3-1/TRBV3-2; j_call: TRBJ1-1; clone_size: -; cdr3_aa: ASSQVGGGREAF
v_call: TRBV20-1; j_call: TRBJ2-3; clone_size: -; cdr3_aa: SASSGDSKGTDTQY
v_call: TRBV29-1; j_call: TRBJ1-2; clone_size: -; cdr3_aa: SVEIPGQGSGYT
v_call: TRBV19; j_call: TRBJ2-6; clone_size: -; cdr3_aa: ASSPQGGGANVLT
v_call: TRBV28; j_call: TRBJ1-5; clone_size: -; cdr3_aa: ASFFRGWSNQPQH
v_call: TRBV27; j_call: TRBJ1-1; clone_size: -; cdr3_aa: ASSFQGAVTEAF
v_call: TRBV7-9; j_call: TRBJ2-2; clone_size: -; cdr3_aa: ASSPFSGELF
v_call: TRBV28; j_call: TRBJ2-1; clone_size: -; cdr3_aa: ASSLAGRNEQF
v_call: TRBV18; j_call: TRBJ1-5; clone_size: -; cdr3_aa: ASSAQGAGNQPQH